The T cell receptor beta chain described here comes from a study of shared clonotypes between healthy human individuals. Whole-study findings and limits: Blood alone was sampled, and tissue repertoires likely differ. Generally, estimated richness proved larger in naive subsets than it did in memory subsets.

Concerning this clone: Its antigen is undetermined.

This CDR3 spans 15 amino acids. The V gene end was trimmed by 0 bases and the J gene end by 6 bases; junction bases not matched to a gene: 8. CDR1 SGHDT and CDR2 YYEEEE come from the germline V gene. Assay used: immunoSEQ multiplex PCR; TCRdb lists only in-frame clones, some missing. The sample holds about 1 million clones, about four fifths seen once. The chain carries TRBV5-6 and TRBJ1-1, with 7 positions matching TRBD1. The sequenced sample consisted of memory CD4+ T cells from PBMCs. The subset here: CD45RA-negative fraction. This clonotype was obtained from a man aged 18 to 35 in good health. Some clones in this sample may be carry-over from other donors' samples. The chain's CDR3 is CASSLADRVAAEAFF. CDR3 coding DNA: TGTGCCAGCAGCTTGGCCGACAGGGTGGCCGCTGAAGCTTTCTTT.